The T cell receptor beta chain described here comes from a study of blood T cells in healthy people across ages (dated by TCRdb to between 2015 and 2016). Study-wide context: In model experiments, template switching captured about one uniquely barcoded TCR beta cDNA molecule for every two T cells. To track age-related changes in TCR beta repertoire diversity, the study relied on deep sequencing normalized with unique cDNA molecular identifiers. To avoid experimental bias, donors of different ages were spread randomly across the sequencing lanes. The donors were split into four age groups: young (average about 15 years), middle-aged (more than 35), aged (approximately 59) and long-lived (roughly 86). For two donors (one aged 18 to 29 and one aged 80 or older), the study analyzed two additional independent replicas of 1 million unique cDNA reads from the same blood draw. The full study reports these points: Bulk unsorted PBMC profiling prevented conclusive comparison of naive and antigen-experienced compartments. Estimates of total diversity from one million sequenced T cells were regarded as lower bounds and underestimates. Compared with the aged group, the long-lived group had more naive CD4+ T cells, fewer expanded clones and increased TCR diversity, suggesting age selection. Observed TCR beta diversity per million T cells fell roughly linearly with age, and a significant reduction was already apparent by age around 40. A strong correlation was found between observed TCR beta diversity and the percentage of naive T cells measured by flow cytometry. Because donor CMV infection status was unknown, age-related changes in expanded clonotypes were potentially confounded.

The protocol used for the library was 5' RACE. Sequencing was performed on an Illumina HiSeq 2500. A second PCR of about 7 to 12 cycles was run with a J-beta primer mix and a sample-barcoded 5' primer. A unique molecular identifier was introduced onto each TCR beta cDNA molecule by a template-switch 5' adaptor carrying 12 random nucleotides. Each sample yielded at least 2.5 million CDR3-containing paired-end reads. First-strand cDNA was synthesized from all RNA with the Mint cDNA synthesis kit, primed by a TRBC-specific oligonucleotide. Following uracil-DNA glycosylase treatment, all cDNA underwent a first 18-cycle PCR with the universal primers M1SS and BC2_uni_R. The paper's data handling went like this. Each sample was normalized by randomly selecting 1 million high-quality reads, each carrying a distinct molecular identifier. Reads sharing molecular identifiers were discarded rather than binned into consensus sequences. MiTCR, set to a Q25 quality threshold and the strictest error-elimination algorithm, was used for CDR3 identification, clonotype clustering and error correction. A nonparametric unseen species model with Euler transformation was used to estimate a lower bound on total TCR beta diversity. The public reads were reprocessed in TCRdb via fastp at Q25 and MiXCR, keeping in-frame beta chains. Each entry merges the rows of one CDR3 protein and shows their most common DNA and genes. The V and J calls reflect TCRdb's pipeline rather than the authors' work. For this sample the table gives over a million distinct CDR3 sequences, of which under 45% were detected only once. The ten largest clones represent approximately 20% of the sample.

With respect to this clonotype: Its antigen has not been determined. Base qualities were left out, and no much larger clone turns up one base away.

Between the V and J ends, shortened by 0 bases and 3 bases respectively, the junction contains 12 bases. CDR3 length: 16 amino acids, cysteine to phenylalanine. CDR3 DNA only is kept here, 48 bases in frame from base 1. According to the germline V gene, CDR1 reads MGHRA and CDR2 reads YSYEKL. The donors were 40 or so Caucasian individuals from Russia, aged roughly 6 to 100 years, who were systemically healthy. Each donor gave about 9.2 milliliters of peripheral blood, drawn into EDTA-treated Vacutainer tubes. Ficoll-Paque density-gradient centrifugation was used to isolate PBMCs, with at least 7 million obtained per sample. Total RNA, at least 6 micrograms per sample, was extracted from PBMCs with Trizol reagent. Naive CD45RAhigh/CD27high T cell percentages were measured by flow cytometry on a PBMC aliquot from every donor.

The sequencing sample was made of blood. The sequence derives from an older woman in good health. In this chain, TRBV4-1 is recombined with TRBJ2-1; a weak D assignment points to TRBD2 (6 bases agree). The sequenced DNA is TGCGCCAGCAGCCAAGATCGACTAGTAGGCTACAATGAGCAGTTCTTC. This is translated as CASSQDRLVGYNEQFF.